This T cell receptor (beta chain) was documented in a study of OX40 agonist ivuxolimab in advanced cancers. Study in general: People who had prior anti-PD-1, anti-PD-L1 or anti-CTLA-4 therapy could take part, and 35% to 50% had some.

The germline gives CDR1 SGHRS, CDR2 YFSETQ. The CDR3 is 14 residues long. Trimming shortened V by 0 bases and J by 3 bases, and 9 bases separated the two germline ends. The table came from immunoSEQ multiplex PCR; TCRdb's copy has only in-frame clones and leaves some out. There are roughly 67,000 clones in the sample; 65% to 90% occur only once, and approximately 1.5% lies in the top ten. Prior autoimmune disease or systemic immunosuppression barred patients. The sample here was CD4+ or CD8+ T cells sorted from blood, taken in a trial of the OX40 agonist ivuxolimab. The chain combines TRBV5-1 with TRBJ1-2, with D unresolved. The TCR comes from an adult with an advanced solid tumor such as melanoma, head and neck, liver or kidney cancer. This CDR3 reads CASSLDPGDYGYTF. The DNA of the CDR3 is TGCGCCAGCAGCTTGGATCCGGGAGACTATGGCTACACCTTC. The full variable domain, completed using reference TRBV5-1 and TRBJ1-2, is KAGVTQTPRYLIKTRGQQVTLSCSPISGHRSVSWYQQTPGQGLQFLFEYFSETQRNKGNFPGRFSGRQFSNSRSEMNVSTLELGDSALYLCASSLDPGDYGYTFGSGTRLTVV.